The next 12 T cell receptor beta chains were all read from a single sample in a study of T cell clonotyping in hematopoietic cell transplantation. Method: immunoSEQ multiplex PCR; TCRdb's copy keeps in-frame clones and lacks some. The profile shows more than 25,000 clones, about 94% of them singletons. The specimen comprised PBMCs, sampled 100 days after allogeneic stem cell transplant. These receptors all stem from a female patient aged 50 to 65 who had an allogeneic stem cell transplant from a related donor, so the T cells may come from the graft donor. Some clones in this sample may be carry-over from other donors' samples.

J is TRBJ1-2 and V is TRBV5-6; TRBD1 matches 8 bases. The CDR3 spans 17 residues. Trimming removed 1 base from V and 2 bases from J; junction bases left unmatched: 10. Germline V CDR1 and CDR2: SGHDT, YYEEEE. DNA for the CDR3: TGTGCCAGCAGCTTGCAACTACAGGGGGTCTCCAACTATGGCTACACCTTC. Residues: CASSLQLQGVSNYGYTF.

This chain links TRBV7-2 with TRBJ2-1; no reliable D call. The germline V and J ends were trimmed by 6 bases and 0 bases, with 9 bases remaining between them. Germline V gene lookup returns CDR1 SGHTA and CDR2 FQGNSA. The CDR3 is 14 residues long. CDR3 nucleotides: TGTGCCAGCAGTGTGATAAGCTCCTACAATGAGCAGTTCTTC. This translates into CASSVISSYNEQFF. The variable domain in full, with the rest retrieved from reference TRBV7-2 and TRBJ2-1, is GAGVSQSPSNKVTEKGKDVELRCDPISGHTALYWYRQSLGQGLEFLIYFQGNSAPDKSGLPSDRFSAERTGGSVSTLTIQRTQQEDSAVYLCASSVISSYNEQFFGPGTRLTVL.

The chain links TRBV10-3 to TRBJ1-2; D gene unclear. The CDR3 loop spans 13 amino acids. The germline V gene encodes CDR1 ENHRY and CDR2 SYGVKD. For the CDR3, the DNA is TGTGCTACTTTCGACCCCAGACCGAATGGCTACACCTTC. This translates into CATFDPRPNGYTF.

The chain carries TRBV5-1 and TRBJ2-3, with D hard to call. The CDR3 is 14 residues long. The V end lost 4 bases, the J end lost 0 bases, and 9 bases lay between the germline ends. The germline gives CDR1 SGHRS, CDR2 YFSETQ. The CDR3, as DNA: TGCGCCAGCAGCCCCCCGGCTAGCACAGATACGCAGTATTTT. This codes for CASSPPASTDTQYF.

V is TRBV2 and J is TRBJ1-1; 9 nucleotides align to TRBD1. The CDR3 is 13 residues long. CDR1 is SNHLY and CDR2 is FYNNEI in the germline V gene. Germline trimming cut 6 bases from V and 5 bases from J; bases unmatched to any gene: 4. As DNA, the CDR3 is TGTGCCAGCAGCACAGGGGGCCGGACTGAAGCTTTCTTT. It yields the protein CASSTGGRTEAFF. Based on the CDR3 plus reference TRBV2 and TRBJ1-1, the full variable domain is EPEVTQTPSHQVTQMGQEVILRCVPISNHLYFYWYRQILGQKVEFLVSFYNNEISEKSEIFDDQFSVERPDGSNFTLKIRSTKLEDSAMYFCASSTGGRTEAFFGQGTRLTVV.

V usage is TRBV10-3 and J usage is TRBJ1-2; 7 bases are a match to TRBD1. The CDR3 has 12 amino acids. The J segment lost 0 bases and the V segment lost 10 bases, leaving 2 bases of the junction unmatched. From germline, CDR1 is ENHRY and CDR2 SYGVKD. CDR3 sequence (DNA): TGTGCCACCCAGGGGGCTAACTATGGCTACACCTTC. As protein: CATQGANYGYTF.

The CDR3 sequence: CASSPLGSTGVHEQYF. Written as DNA, the CDR3 is TGTGCCAGCTCACCCCTCGGCAGTACAGGGGTCCACGAGCAGTACTTC. V and J are TRBV27 and TRBJ2-7; 7 positions match TRBD1. Germline V gene sequence: CDR1 MNHEY, CDR2 SMNVEV (reference sequence). This CDR3 contains 16 residues. Germline trimming cut 8 bases from V and 5 bases from J; bases unmatched to any gene: 18.

This clone occurred a few times. The chain has TRBV2 and TRBJ2-3, with TRBD2 matching 8 bases. Germline V gene lookup returns CDR1 SNHLY and CDR2 FYNNEI. Trimming took 3 bases from V and 6 from J; bases not matched to a gene: 14. The CDR3 loop spans 17 amino acids. In nucleotides, the CDR3 is TGTGCCAGCAGTGACCCGGGGGGGCATTTAAAGAGGGATACGCAGTATTTT. Its protein product is CASSDPGGHLKRDTQYF.

This clone has a single count. This chain joins TRBV5-5 and TRBJ1-2; 11 nucleotides align to TRBD1. The CDR3 consists of 15 residues. Looked up from germline, CDR1 is SGHKS and CDR2 is YYEKEE (reference sequence). The ends lost 4 bases at V and 5 bases at J; junction bases unmatched: 7. The CDR3 spells CASSPGQGAQYGYTF. In DNA, the CDR3 is TGTGCCAGCAGCCCCGGACAGGGGGCGCAGTATGGCTACACCTTC.

The rearrangement uses TRBV29-1 and TRBJ2-2, with no clear D. Germline CDR1 SQVTM, CDR2 ANQGSEA. The V and J ends lost 2 bases and 6 bases respectively, with 7 bases between them. This CDR3 has 12 amino acids. CDR3 sequence reads: CSVERAPGELFF. The CDR3 nucleotides are TGCAGCGTTGAAAGAGCACCCGGGGAGCTGTTTTTT.

The V gene is TRBV11-2, the J gene TRBJ2-1, with 7 bases lining up with TRBD1. Trimming took 5 bases from V and 6 from J; bases not matched to a gene: 10. This CDR3 has 15 amino acids. Germline CDR1 is SGHAT and CDR2 is FQNNGV. The CDR3 DNA reads TGTGCCAGCAGCCATAACAGGGGACCCCTCAATGAGCAGTTCTTC. Protein product: CASSHNRGPLNEQFF.

This chain links TRBV10-3 with TRBJ2-3; the match to TRBD2 covers 7 bases. The V and J ends lost 1 base and 5 bases, in that order; junction bases with no gene match: 15. The CDR3 runs 18 residues. Germline V lookup: CDR1 ENHRY, CDR2 SYGVKD. The CDR3 DNA is TGTGCCATCAGTGAGTGGGGCCTAGCGGATACAGTGGGAGATACGCAGTATTTT. Its translation: CAISEWGLADTVGDTQYF.